The clone carrying this T cell receptor (beta chain) was observed a handful of times. Enrolled through a virtual design, the participants were between 18 and 89 years of age and came from about two dozen US areas. Symptom resolution, clearance, or two negative PCRs marked donors in Cohort 3 as recovered. The data stem from a study of blood T cell repertoires in COVID-19. Turning to the study itself: PBMCs, B-cell-depleted T cells, or T cells were the source of the cDNA or gDNA that made up the material.

Germline lookup yields CDR1 MNHEY and CDR2 SVGAGI. The CDR3 runs to 15 residues. Trimming cost V 7 bases and J 3 bases; bases outside gene matches: 9. In the original analysis: Estimates of nucleated cell counts were drawn from the amplification of reference gene primers. Only in-frame clones appear in the TCRdb table, and some are missing; sequencing was by immunoSEQ multiplex PCR. V and J calls and clone size come straight from that table; D and trimming were deduced from the DNA. The sample carries about 310,000 clones, approximately 90% recorded once. Sequences were obtained from PBMCs or T cells enriched from blood (not recorded which). This TCR was recovered from a woman aged 40 to 49 who had recovered from COVID-19. V is TRBV6-5 and J is TRBJ2-1, with 7 bases aligning to TRBD1. The CDR3: CASKPTGPFYNEQFF. CDR3 coding DNA: TGTGCCAGCAAACCGACAGGGCCGTTCTACAATGAGCAGTTCTTC.